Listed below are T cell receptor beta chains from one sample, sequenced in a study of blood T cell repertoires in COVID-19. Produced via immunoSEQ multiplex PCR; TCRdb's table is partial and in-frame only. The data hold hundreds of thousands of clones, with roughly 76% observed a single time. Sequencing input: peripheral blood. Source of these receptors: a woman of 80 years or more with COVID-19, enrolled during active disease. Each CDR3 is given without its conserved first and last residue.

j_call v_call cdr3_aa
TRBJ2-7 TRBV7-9 ASSGRVDEQY
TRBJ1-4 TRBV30 AWSVTRDFLKGNEKLF
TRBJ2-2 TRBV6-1 ASSAKSGSYTGELF
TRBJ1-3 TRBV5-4 ASSGARTAGNTIY
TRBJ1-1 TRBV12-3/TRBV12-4 ASSPDREGAF
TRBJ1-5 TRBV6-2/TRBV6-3 ASSYSTENSNQPQH
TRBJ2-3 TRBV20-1 SASTGGVVR
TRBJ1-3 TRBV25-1 ATLEGSGNTIY
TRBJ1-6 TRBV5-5 ASSLGYSSYNSPLH
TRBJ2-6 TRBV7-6 ASSPGQPDSGANVLT
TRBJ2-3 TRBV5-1 ASGVAGEADTQY
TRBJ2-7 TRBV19 ASSIRPGLNEQY
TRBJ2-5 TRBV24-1 ATSDTGQKQETQY
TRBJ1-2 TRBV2 ASSALVLAHGYT
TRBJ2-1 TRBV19 ASSQESYNEQF
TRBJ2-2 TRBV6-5 ASSYSDRVYTGELF
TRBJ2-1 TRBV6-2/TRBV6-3 ASSRHPKSGTSSSSYNEQF
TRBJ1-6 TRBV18 ASSADLSYNSPLH
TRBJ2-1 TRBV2 ASTRYNEQF
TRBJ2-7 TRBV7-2 ASSLGSTYEQY
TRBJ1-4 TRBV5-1 ASSLLGQENEKLF
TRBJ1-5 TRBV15 ATSRVGRGNQPQH
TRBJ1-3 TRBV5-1 ASSSGTVSSGNTIY
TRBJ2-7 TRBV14 ASSQVRLGPRY
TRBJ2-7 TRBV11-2 ASSLDSSSYEQY
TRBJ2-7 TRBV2 ASRAGSGEQY
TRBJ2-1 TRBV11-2 ASSLRGGAGGNEQF
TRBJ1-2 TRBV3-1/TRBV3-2 ASSQVRGAGYGYT
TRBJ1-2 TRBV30 AWNKLRINYGYT
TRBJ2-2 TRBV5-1 ASSLVLTTGELF
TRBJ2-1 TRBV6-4 ASSIRTGEGNNEQF
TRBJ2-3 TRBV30 AWSVQREGY
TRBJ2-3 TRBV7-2 ASSLMALGAKATDTQY
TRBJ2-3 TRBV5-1 ASSSEKGAGVTDTQY
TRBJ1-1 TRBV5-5 ASSPEPRNAAF
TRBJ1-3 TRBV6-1 ASSEATGGGNTIY
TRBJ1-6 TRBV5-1 ASSLGTVNSPLH
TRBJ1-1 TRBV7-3 ASSLQMNTEAF
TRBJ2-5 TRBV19 ASSGQGRETQY
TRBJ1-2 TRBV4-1 ASSQSQALNYGYT
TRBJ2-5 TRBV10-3 AISLTGAYQETQY
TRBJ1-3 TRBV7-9 ASSLDPGQGRNTIY
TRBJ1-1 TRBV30 AWRKGLNTEAF
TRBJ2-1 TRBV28 ASSSSGGGVNEQF